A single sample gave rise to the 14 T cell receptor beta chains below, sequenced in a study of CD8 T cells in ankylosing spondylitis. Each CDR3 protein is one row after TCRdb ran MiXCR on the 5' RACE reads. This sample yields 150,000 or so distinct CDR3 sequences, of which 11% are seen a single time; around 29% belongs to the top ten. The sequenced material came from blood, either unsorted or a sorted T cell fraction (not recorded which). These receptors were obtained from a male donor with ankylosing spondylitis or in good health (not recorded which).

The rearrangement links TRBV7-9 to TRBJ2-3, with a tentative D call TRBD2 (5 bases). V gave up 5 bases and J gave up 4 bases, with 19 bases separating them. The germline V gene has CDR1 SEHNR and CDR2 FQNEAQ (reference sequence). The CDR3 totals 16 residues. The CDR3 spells CASSRNLALAADTQYF. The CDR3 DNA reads TGTGCCAGCAGCAGGAACCTAGCCCTGGCCGCAGATACGCAGTATTTT.

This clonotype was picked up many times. The CDR3 sequence is CSACRLAPSGEEQFF. In DNA, the CDR3 is TGCAGTGCTTGTAGACTAGCGCCGAGTGGAGAGGAGCAGTTCTTC. J is TRBJ2-1 and V is TRBV20-1, with 8 bases fitting TRBD2. The germline gives CDR1 DFQATT, CDR2 SNEGSKA (reference sequence). V gave up 5 bases and J gave up 10 bases; unmatched junction bases: 16. The CDR3 totals 15 residues.

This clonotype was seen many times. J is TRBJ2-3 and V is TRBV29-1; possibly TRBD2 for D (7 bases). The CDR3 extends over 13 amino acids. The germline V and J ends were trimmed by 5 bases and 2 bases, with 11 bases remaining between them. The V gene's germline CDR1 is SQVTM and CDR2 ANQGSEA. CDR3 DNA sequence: TGCAGCGTTCGGGGGGCTCTCACAGATACGCAGTATTTT. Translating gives CSVRGALTDTQYF.

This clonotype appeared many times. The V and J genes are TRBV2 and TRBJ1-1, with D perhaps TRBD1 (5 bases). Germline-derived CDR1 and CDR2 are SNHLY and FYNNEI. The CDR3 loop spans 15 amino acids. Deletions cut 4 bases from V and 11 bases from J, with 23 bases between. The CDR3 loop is CASSVGPAGEDPAFF. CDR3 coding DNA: TGTGCCAGCAGTGTGGGACCGGCTGGGGAAGATCCGGCTTTCTTT.

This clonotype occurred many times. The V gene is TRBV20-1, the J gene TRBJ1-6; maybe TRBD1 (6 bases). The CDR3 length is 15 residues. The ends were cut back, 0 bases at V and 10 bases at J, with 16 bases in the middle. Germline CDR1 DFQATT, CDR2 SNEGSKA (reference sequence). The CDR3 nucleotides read TGCAGTGCTAGAGATCGGTCGGCGGACAGCTCACCCCTCCACTTT. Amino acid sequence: CSARDRSADSSPLHF.

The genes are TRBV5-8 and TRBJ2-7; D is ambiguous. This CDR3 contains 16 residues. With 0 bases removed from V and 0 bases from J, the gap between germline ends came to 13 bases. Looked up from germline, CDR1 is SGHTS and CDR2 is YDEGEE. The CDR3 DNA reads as TGTGCCAGCAGCTTGGACGGCAACTTGTACTCCTACGAGCAGTACTTC. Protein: CASSLDGNLYSYEQYF.

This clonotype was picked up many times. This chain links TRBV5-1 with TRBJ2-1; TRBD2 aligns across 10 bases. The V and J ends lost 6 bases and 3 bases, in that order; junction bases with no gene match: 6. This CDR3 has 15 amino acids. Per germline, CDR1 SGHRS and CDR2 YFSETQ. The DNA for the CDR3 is TGCGCCAGCATACCCGGGACTAGCGTCTACAATGAGCAGTTCTTC. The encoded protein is CASIPGTSVYNEQFF.

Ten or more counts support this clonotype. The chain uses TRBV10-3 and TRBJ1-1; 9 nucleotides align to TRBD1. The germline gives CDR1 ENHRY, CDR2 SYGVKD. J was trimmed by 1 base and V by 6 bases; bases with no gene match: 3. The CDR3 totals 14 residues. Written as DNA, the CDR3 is TGTGCCATCAGGCCGGGACAGGGGAACACTGAAGCTTTCTTT. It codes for CAIRPGQGNTEAFF.

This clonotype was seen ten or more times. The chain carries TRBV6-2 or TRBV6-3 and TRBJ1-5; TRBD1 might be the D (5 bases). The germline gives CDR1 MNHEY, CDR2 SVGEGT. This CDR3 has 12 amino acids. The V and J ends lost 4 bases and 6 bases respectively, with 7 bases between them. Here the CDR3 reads CASSWTSQPQHF. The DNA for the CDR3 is TGTGCCAGCAGTTGGACATCTCAGCCCCAGCATTTT.

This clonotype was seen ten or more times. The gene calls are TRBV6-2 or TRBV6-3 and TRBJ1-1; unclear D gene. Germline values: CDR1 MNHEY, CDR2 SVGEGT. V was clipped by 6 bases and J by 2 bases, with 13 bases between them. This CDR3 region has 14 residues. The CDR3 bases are TGTGCCAGCAGCCCACCCCAGCTAAACACTGAAGCTTTCTTT. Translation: CASSPPQLNTEAFF.

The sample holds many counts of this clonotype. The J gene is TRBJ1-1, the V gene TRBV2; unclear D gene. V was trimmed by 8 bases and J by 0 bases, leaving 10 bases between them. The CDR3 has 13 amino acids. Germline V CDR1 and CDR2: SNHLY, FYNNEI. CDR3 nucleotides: TGTGCCAGCTCGGGAACTATGAACACTGAAGCTTTCTTT. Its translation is CASSGTMNTEAFF.

CDR3 in DNA: TGCAGCGTTGAAACGGGGGGCGGATATGGCTACACCTTC. It translates to CSVETGGGYGYTF. The chain recombines TRBV29-1 with TRBJ1-2; TRBD1 might be the D (6 bases). The germline V and J ends were trimmed by 2 bases and 5 bases, with 12 bases remaining between them. Germline V lookup: CDR1 SQVTM, CDR2 ANQGSEA. The CDR3 length is 13 residues.

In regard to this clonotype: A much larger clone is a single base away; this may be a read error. The CDR3 reads CAGSQDSGGYTF. For the CDR3, the DNA is TGTGCCGGCAGTCAGGATTCGGGCGGCTACACCTTC. This rearrangement joins TRBV12-3 or TRBV12-4 to TRBJ1-2; the D is unclear. The CDR3 consists of 12 residues.

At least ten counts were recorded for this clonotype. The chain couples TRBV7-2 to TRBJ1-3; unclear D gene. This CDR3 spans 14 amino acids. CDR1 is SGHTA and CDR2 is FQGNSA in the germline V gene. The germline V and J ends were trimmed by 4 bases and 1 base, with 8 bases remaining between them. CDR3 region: CASSWTASGNTIYF. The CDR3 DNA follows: TGTGCCAGCAGCTGGACGGCATCTGGAAACACCATATATTTT.